The 19 T cell receptor beta chains reported below all come from one sample, sequenced in a study of control samples from healthy donors and cancer patients. Sequenced by immunoSEQ multiplex PCR; TCRdb stores in-frame clones only, minus some. The table includes some 150,000 clones, 91% detected once. The source material was blood. The receptors here all came from a woman aged 25 to 39 in good health.

This chain links TRBV3-1 (or the pseudogene TRBV3-2) with TRBJ2-7; D may be TRBD1 (6 bases). The CDR3 extends over 14 amino acids. Germline V CDR1 and CDR2: LGHDT, YNNKEL (reference sequence). V lost 1 base, J lost 0 bases, and 7 bases lay in between. CDR3 nucleotides: TGTGCCAGCAGCCAAGGGGACAACTCCTACGAGCAGTACTTC. This encodes CASSQGDNSYEQYF.

This chain uses TRBV6-5 with TRBJ2-7; D ambiguous. Germline lookup yields CDR1 MNHEY and CDR2 SVGAGI. Between the trimmed V and J ends, which lost 6 bases and 0 bases, there was a span of 9 bases. This CDR3 has 13 amino acids. The CDR3 nucleotides are TGTGCCAGCAGACTTCGAAGCTCCTACGAGCAGTACTTC. Its protein product is CASRLRSSYEQYF.

This rearrangement joins TRBV11-3 to TRBJ2-3; no clear D gene. Trimming took off 1 base at V and 0 bases at J, with 14 bases between the two ends. The CDR3 has 17 residues. CDR1 SGHNT and CDR2 YENEEA come from the germline V gene. The CDR3 is CASSLAQLQPSTDTQYF. CDR3 nucleotides: TGTGCCAGCAGCTTAGCCCAGCTCCAACCTAGCACAGATACGCAGTATTTT.

This chain joins TRBV5-4 and TRBJ1-1; D is unresolved. The CDR3 contains 12 residues. Germline lookup yields CDR1 SGHNT and CDR2 YYREEE (reference sequence). V was clipped by 0 bases and J by 4 bases, with 4 bases between them. The CDR3 DNA sequence: TGTGCCAGCAGCTTGGGTCCCACTGAAGCTTTCTTT. Translated: CASSLGPTEAFF.

Of note for this clone: This sample includes further DNA sequences coding for the same CDR3. The V gene is TRBV19, the J gene TRBJ2-7; 10 positions agree with TRBD1. The junction had 1 base not matched to a gene; V was cut back by 4 bases and J by 4 bases. From germline, CDR1 is LNHDA and CDR2 SQIVND (reference sequence). This CDR3 region has 13 residues. CDR3 in amino acids: CASSKGQGYEQYF. Here the CDR3 DNA reads TGTGCCAGTAGTAAGGGACAGGGGTACGAGCAGTACTTC.

A single count supports this clone. The rearrangement uses TRBV19 and TRBJ2-6, with D possibly being TRBD2 (6 bases). The CDR3 is made up of 17 amino acids. Germline values: CDR1 LNHDA, CDR2 SQIVND (reference sequence). V shed 3 bases and J shed 0 bases, with 12 bases lying between them. This chain's CDR3 is CASSIGRGISGANVLTF. CDR3 sequence (DNA): TGTGCCAGTAGTATCGGGCGGGGCATCTCTGGGGCCAACGTCCTGACTTTC.

This sequence joins TRBV11-2 and TRBJ1-1; 7 positions agree with TRBD1. Germline V gene lookup returns CDR1 SGHAT and CDR2 FQNNGV. Trimming removed 3 bases from V and 5 bases from J; junction bases left unmatched: 6. The CDR3 runs to 14 residues. DNA for the CDR3: TGTGCCAGCAGCTTTAGCACAGGGGCGACTGAAGCTTTCTTT. It yields the protein CASSFSTGATEAFF.

The chain is built from TRBV3-1 (or the pseudogene TRBV3-2) and TRBJ1-2; 7 positions match TRBD1. Losses at the gene ends were 4 bases for V and 4 bases for J; bases not matched to a gene: 6. The CDR3 has 14 residues. CDR1 and CDR2 (germline): LGHDT, YNNKEL (reference sequence). The CDR3 here is CASSRQGVIYGYTF. CDR3 in DNA: TGTGCCAGCAGCCGACAGGGTGTTATCTATGGCTACACCTTC.

Of note for this clone: The identical CDR3 is also encoded by other nucleotide sequences in the sample. The chain couples TRBV15 to TRBJ2-3; D is tentatively TRBD1 or TRBD2 (5 bases each). From germline, CDR1 is LNHNV and CDR2 YYDKDF (reference sequence). The length of the CDR3 is 15 residues. V was pared by 0 bases and J by 3 bases, with 10 bases between. This CDR3 is CATSRDRGGTDTQYF. In DNA form, the CDR3 reads TGTGCCACCAGCAGAGATCGTGGGGGTACAGATACGCAGTATTTT. The full variable domain, with the rest looked up from reference TRBV15 and TRBJ2-3, is DAMVIQNPRYQVTQFGKPVTLSCSQTLNHNVMYWYQQKSSQAPKLLFHYYDKDFNNEADTPDNFQSRRPNTSFCFLDIRSPGLGDTAMYLCATSRDRGGTDTQYFGPGTRLTVL.

The V gene is TRBV7-9, the J gene TRBJ1-1; the D is unclear. V was trimmed by 5 bases and J by 5 bases, leaving 3 bases between them. There are 10 residues in the CDR3. CDR1 is SEHNR, CDR2 FQNEAQ, per germline (reference sequence). For the CDR3, the DNA is TGTGCCAGCAGCCTAACTGAAGCTTTCTTT. It translates to CASSLTEAFF.

This clone is a singleton in its sample. Other nucleotide sequences from this sample produce the same CDR3. The chain is built from TRBV18 and TRBJ1-6; 9 positions match TRBD1. Germline-derived CDR1 and CDR2 are KGHSH and LQKENI. CDR3 size: 16 residues. Germline trimming cut 2 bases from V and 7 bases from J; bases unmatched to any gene: 6. In DNA, the CDR3 is TGTGCCAGCTCACCATTTTCCGGGACAGGGAATTCACCCCTCCACTTT. Translated: CASSPFSGTGNSPLHF.

The chain employs TRBV7-3 and TRBJ1-6; a possible D gene is TRBD1 (6 bases). The length of the CDR3 is 15 residues. Per germline, CDR1 SGHTA and CDR2 FQGTGA. V was pared by 0 bases and J by 9 bases, with 12 bases between. The CDR3 sequence is CASSLTVGGSSPLHF. The CDR3 DNA is TGTGCCAGCAGCTTAACGGTTGGGGGCAGTTCACCCCTCCACTTT.

Comment on this clone: Other DNA variants within this sample encode the same CDR3. This chain connects TRBV7-2 to TRBJ1-4; D is perhaps TRBD1 (6 bases). CDR1 and CDR2 (germline): SGHTA, FQGNSA. V was clipped by 1 base and J by 8 bases, with 8 bases between them. The CDR3 contains 13 residues. As DNA, the CDR3 is TGTGCCAGCAGCTTAGGGGGGGGCGAAAAACTGTTTTTT. Translated: CASSLGGGEKLFF.

This chain connects TRBV6-1 to TRBJ2-1; TRBD1 might be the D (5 bases). The CDR3 totals 14 residues. Germline lookup yields CDR1 MNHNS and CDR2 SASEGT. V lost 3 bases and J 4 bases, leaving 10 bases between the germline ends. The CDR3 spells CASSDRVKYNEQFF. CDR3 nucleotides: TGTGCCAGCAGTGACAGGGTCAAATACAATGAGCAGTTCTTC.

Only a few counts were recorded for this clone. The chain joins TRBV5-1 to TRBJ2-7; the D is unclear. Between the trimmed V and J ends, which lost 0 bases and 0 bases, there was a span of 7 bases. The CDR3 sequence is 14 residues long. Germline V gene lookup returns CDR1 SGHRS and CDR2 YFSETQ. In DNA, the CDR3 is TGCGCCAGCAGCTTGGCGTCTACCTCCTACGAGCAGTACTTC. It is translated as CASSLASTSYEQYF.

V gene TRBV6-6 combines with J gene TRBJ2-4; 9 positions agree with TRBD1. Trimming cost V 2 bases and J 1 base; bases outside gene matches: 3. CDR1 is MNHNY and CDR2 is SVGAGI in the germline V gene (reference sequence). The CDR3 consists of 16 residues. CDR3 DNA sequence: TGTGCCAGCAGTTACCGACAGGGGGACGCCAAAAACATTCAGTACTTC. Protein sequence: CASSYRQGDAKNIQYF.

This clone occurred once. This chain links TRBV19 with TRBJ2-7; 11 nucleotides match TRBD1. CDR3 length: 15 residues. The V and J ends lost 3 bases and 0 bases, in that order; junction bases with no gene match: 1. Germline V gene lookup returns CDR1 LNHDA and CDR2 SQIVND (reference sequence). The CDR3 reads CASSMGTGGSYEQYF. As DNA, the CDR3 is TGTGCCAGTAGTATGGGGACAGGGGGCTCCTACGAGCAGTACTTC.

The CDR3 DNA sequence: TGTGCCAGCAGCTTAGGTGGGACTAGCGGGAGGTGGGCCGGGGAGCTGTTTTTT. Translating it yields CASSLGGTSGRWAGELFF. The chain couples TRBV7-2 to TRBJ2-2, with 15 bases that match TRBD2. V lost 1 base to trimming and J lost 6 bases; unmatched junction nucleotides: 6. Germline V gives CDR1 SGHTA, CDR2 FQGNSA. This CDR3 comprises 18 residues.

The rearrangement uses TRBV7-2 and TRBJ2-2, with D possibly being TRBD1 (6 bases). The germline V gene has CDR1 SGHTA and CDR2 FQGNSA. Trimming removed 2 bases at V and 7 bases at J, with 14 bases between. CDR3 size: 15 residues. In DNA form, the CDR3 reads TGTGCCAGCAGCTTATTTCCAGGGGTAGGCGGGGAGCTGTTTTTT. Protein: CASSLFPGVGGELFF.